Presented here are 29 T cell receptor beta chains from one specimen sequenced in a study of radiation and T cells in renal cell carcinoma. Clones were sequenced by immunoSEQ multiplex PCR, and TCRdb holds only the in-frame ones, with some missing. The sample has approximately 150,000 clones, 70% to 90% seen once. Time point specified: baseline pretreatment blood. Indicated treatment: 15 Gy SBRT to primary tumor, nephrectomy 4 weeks later. This material consisted of blood, taken from a patient whose treatment included radiotherapy and nephrectomy. The receptors were gathered from a woman in her 50s with renal cell carcinoma.

The chain joins TRBV30 to TRBJ2-2; the D gene is possibly TRBD2 (7 bases). The germline CDR1 and CDR2 sequences are GTSNPN and SVGIG (reference sequence). This CDR3 is 15 amino acids long. V dropped 2 bases and J dropped 4 bases, with 14 bases sitting between them. CDR3 nucleotides: TGTGCCTGGAGTCGGGGGGCCGGATTCACCGGGGAGCTGTTTTTT. It translates to CAWSRGAGFTGELFF. Filled out from reference TRBV30 and TRBJ2-2, the complete variable domain reads SQTIHQWPATLVQPVGSPLSLECTVEGTSNPNLYWYRQAAGRGLQLLFYSVGIGQISSEVPQNLSASRPQDRQFILSSKKLLLSDSGFYLCAWSRGAGFTGELFFGEGSRLTVL.

This chain links TRBV5-1 with TRBJ2-4, with D possibly being TRBD2 (5 bases). V was clipped by 0 bases and J by 8 bases, with 9 bases between them. Germline CDR1 is SGHRS and CDR2 is YFSETQ. This CDR3 comprises 13 residues. CDR3 nucleotide sequence: TGCGCCAGCAGCTTGGGAGAAGCGGACATTCAGTACTTC. This sequence encodes CASSLGEADIQYF.

The chain combines TRBV7-9 with TRBJ1-2; tentative D call: TRBD1 (5 bases). V lost 4 bases to trimming and J lost 13 bases, with 16 bases between them. Germline V gene lookup returns CDR1 SEHNR and CDR2 FQNEAQ (reference sequence). The CDR3 loop spans 12 amino acids. CDR3 in DNA: TGTGCCAGCAGCTGGGATGATGGACACTCCACCTTC. Its protein product is CASSWDDGHSTF. Based on the CDR3 plus reference TRBV7-9 and TRBJ1-2, the full variable domain is DTGVSQNPRHKITKRGQNVTFRCDPISEHNRLYWYRQTLGQGPEFLTYFQNEAQLEKSRLLSDRFSAERPKGSFSTLEIQRTEQGDSAMYLCASSWDDGHSTFGSGTRLTVV.

The rearrangement links TRBV4-3 to TRBJ2-3; TRBD2 matches 9 bases. There are 16 residues in the CDR3. From germline, CDR1 is LGHNA and CDR2 YSLEER. V dropped 2 bases and J dropped 2; count of bases not matched to a gene: 5. DNA of the CDR3: TGCGCCAGCAGCCAAAGGACTAGCGTGATCACAGATACGCAGTATTTT. Protein: CASSQRTSVITDTQYF.

In its sample, this clone was seen a few times. The chain links TRBV4-1 to TRBJ1-5, with TRBD1 identical over 9 bases. Germline V gene lookup returns CDR1 MGHRA and CDR2 YSYEKL. The CDR3 extends over 15 amino acids. J gave up 5 bases and V 0 bases, and 2 bases lay outside the gene matches. Here the CDR3 reads CASSQEGQGDQPQHF. The CDR3 DNA reads as TGCGCCAGCAGCCAAGAGGGACAGGGCGATCAGCCCCAGCATTTT.

The chain is built from TRBV27 and TRBJ1-6; no definite D call. The CDR3 totals 16 residues. The germline gives CDR1 MNHEY, CDR2 SMNVEV (reference sequence). V lost 5 bases and J lost 1, with 12 bases in between. DNA for the CDR3: TGTGCCAGCAGTGTAAACAGTGGATCCTATAATTCACCCCTCCACTTT. Amino acids: CASSVNSGSYNSPLHF.

The chain has TRBV6-9 and TRBJ2-7, with D possibly matching TRBD1 (6 bases). Germline lookup yields CDR1 MNHGY and CDR2 SVAAGI. CDR3 length equals 12 residues. V lost 11 bases and J lost 4, with 15 bases in between. CDR3 DNA sequence: TGTGCCTCAGGGGTTCCCACATACGAGCAGTACTTC. It codes for CASGVPTYEQYF.

This CDR3 reads CASGGVRDNSPLHF. CDR3 sequence (DNA): TGTGCCTCGGGGGGGGTCAGGGATAATTCACCCCTCCACTTT. The V and J genes are TRBV28 and TRBJ1-6, with a tentative D call TRBD1 (5 bases). V was pared by 11 bases and J by 5 bases, with 16 bases between. Germline values: CDR1 MDHEN, CDR2 SYDVKM. The CDR3 spans 14 residues.

The rearrangement links TRBV5-6 to TRBJ2-6, with TRBD2 identical over 12 bases. In germline, CDR1 is SGHDT, CDR2 YYEEEE. CDR3 length: 19 residues. Unmatched junction bases numbered 11, after V lost 4 bases and J lost 3 bases. The CDR3 loop reads CASSRLAGDPRLGANVLTF. The CDR3 nucleotides read TGTGCCAGCAGCAGACTAGCGGGAGATCCGCGGCTTGGGGCCAACGTCCTGACTTTC.

The rearrangement uses TRBV7-2 and TRBJ1-1, with a tentative D call TRBD1 (6 bases). V lost 4 bases and J 0 bases, leaving 6 bases between the germline ends. Germline CDR1 reads SGHTA; CDR2 reads FQGNSA. CDR3 length equals 13 residues. Here the CDR3 reads CASSWTVNTEAFF. For the CDR3, the DNA is TGTGCCAGCAGCTGGACAGTGAACACTGAAGCTTTCTTT. Together with reference TRBV7-2 and TRBJ1-1, the CDR3 gives the full variable domain: GAGVSQSPSNKVTEKGKDVELRCDPISGHTALYWYRQSLGQGLEFLIYFQGNSAPDKSGLPSDRFSAERTGGSVSTLTIQRTQQEDSAVYLCASSWTVNTEAFFGQGTRLTVV.

This chain uses TRBV4-3 with TRBJ1-2, with TRBD1 matching over 7 bases. Germline values: CDR1 LGHNA, CDR2 YSLEER. Trimming removed 3 bases from V and 2 bases from J; junction bases left unmatched: 0. This CDR3 has 13 residues. The CDR3 sequence is CASSQTGNYGYTF. In DNA, the CDR3 is TGCGCCAGCAGCCAGACAGGGAACTATGGCTACACCTTC.

The rearrangement uses TRBV5-4 and TRBJ2-3; D possibly matches TRBD1 or TRBD2 (5 bases each). V was pared by 4 bases and J by 1 base, with 19 bases between. The CDR3 loop spans 17 amino acids. The germline gives CDR1 SGHNT, CDR2 YYREEE (reference sequence). CDR3 bases: TGTGCCAGCAGCGGGGGATTGGGGGTCGGTGGCACAGATACGCAGTATTTT. It codes for CASSGGLGVGGTDTQYF.

The V call is TRBV4-3, the J call TRBJ2-5; the match to TRBD1 covers 7 bases. This CDR3 is built from 18 residues. Germline CDR1 and CDR2: LGHNA and YSLEER. The trim removed 0 bases at V and 4 bases at J, leaving 14 bases unmatched. CDR3 coding DNA: TGCGCCAGCAGCCAAGATGGGGTTCAAGGGGGCCGGTTAGAGACCCAGTACTTC. Amino acid sequence: CASSQDGVQGGRLETQYF.

The CDR3: CASSVELGTSGSSHTQYF. The CDR3 DNA is TGTGCCAGCAGCGTAGAATTAGGGACTAGCGGGAGCTCGCATACGCAGTATTTT. V gene TRBV9 combines with J gene TRBJ2-3, with 14 bases matching TRBD2. With V trimmed by 0 bases and J by 7 bases, 10 bases remained unmatched. CDR1 SGDLS and CDR2 YYNGEE come from the germline V gene. CDR3 length equals 18 residues. The full variable domain, rest sourced from reference TRBV9 and TRBJ2-3, is DSGVTQTPKHLITATGQRVTLRCSPRSGDLSVYWYQQSLDQGLQFLIQYYNGEERAKGNILERFSAQQFPDLHSELNLSSLELGDSALYFCASSVELGTSGSSHTQYFGPGTRLTVL.

This chain connects TRBV19 to TRBJ1-2; D not resolved. Germline values: CDR1 LNHDA, CDR2 SQIVND (reference sequence). V lost 6 bases and J 3 bases, leaving 8 bases between the germline ends. CDR3 length: 12 residues. The CDR3 reads CASSDGDYGYTF. The CDR3, as DNA: TGTGCCAGTAGCGACGGGGACTATGGCTACACCTTC.

The table lists this clone with a count of one. The chain carries TRBV19 and TRBJ2-5; 9 positions agree with TRBD1. The ends lost 7 bases at V and 4 bases at J; junction bases unmatched: 4. CDR1 is LNHDA, CDR2 SQIVND, per germline (reference sequence). This CDR3 has 13 residues. The CDR3 loop reads CASTQDRGETQYF. In DNA form, the CDR3 reads TGTGCCAGTACCCAGGACAGGGGAGAGACCCAGTACTTC.

This clone was recorded once. The CDR3 loop reads CASSMQQGAGYGYTF. CDR3 sequence (DNA): TGTGCCAGTAGTATGCAACAGGGGGCTGGCTATGGCTACACCTTC. This chain joins TRBV19 and TRBJ1-2; 9 bases match TRBD1. V was clipped by 3 bases and J by 4 bases; unmatched bases: 6. Germline CDR1 reads LNHDA; CDR2 reads SQIVND (reference sequence). This CDR3 is built from 15 residues.

This clone turned up a few times. J is TRBJ2-7 and V is TRBV7-2, with D uncertain. CDR1 and CDR2 (germline): SGHTA, FQGNSA. V lost 4 bases and J 0 bases, leaving 4 bases between the germline ends. This CDR3 spans 12 amino acids. The CDR3 region has the DNA TGTGCCAGCAGCTCTAGCTCCTACGAGCAGTACTTC. Protein product: CASSSSSYEQYF. Using reference TRBV7-2 and TRBJ2-7 for the parts outside the CDR3, the full variable domain is GAGVSQSPSNKVTEKGKDVELRCDPISGHTALYWYRQSLGQGLEFLIYFQGNSAPDKSGLPSDRFSAERTGGSVSTLTIQRTQQEDSAVYLCASSSSSYEQYFGPGTRLTVT.

The chain uses TRBV18 and TRBJ2-7; D is unclear. This CDR3 has 13 residues. V lost 6 bases, J lost 6 bases, and 15 bases lay in between. Germline V CDR1 and CDR2: KGHSH, LQKENI. The CDR3 coding sequence is TGTGCCAGCTCGGCAGTTATTTCGGCCGAGCAGTACTTC. Translation gives CASSAVISAEQYF.

This chain links TRBV5-4 with TRBJ1-3; tentatively, D is TRBD1 (6 bases). The CDR3 totals 12 residues. Germline loops: CDR1 SGHNT, CDR2 YYREEE (reference sequence). With 6 bases removed from V and 2 bases from J, the gap between germline ends came to 6 bases. Here the CDR3 reads CASKGAGNTIYF. In nucleotides, the CDR3 is TGTGCCAGCAAGGGGGCTGGAAACACCATATATTTT.

The V and J genes are TRBV7-2 and TRBJ1-1; TRBD1 might be the D (5 bases). V gave up 3 bases and J gave up 2 bases, with 10 bases separating them. The CDR3 is 14 amino acids. Germline V gene lookup returns CDR1 SGHTA and CDR2 FQGNSA. CDR3 protein: CASSFPRVNTEAFF. CDR3 coding DNA: TGTGCCAGCAGCTTTCCCAGGGTTAACACTGAAGCTTTCTTT.

The chain links TRBV19 to TRBJ1-3; D is unclear. Germline values: CDR1 LNHDA, CDR2 SQIVND (reference sequence). The CDR3 sequence is 14 residues long. The V gene lost 5 bases and the J gene lost 0 bases, with 8 bases spanning the gap. The chain's CDR3 is CASSDPSSGNTIYF. CDR3 nucleotides: TGTGCCAGTAGTGATCCCAGCTCTGGAAACACCATATATTTT.

The V and J genes are TRBV9 and TRBJ2-1, with 7 bases aligning to TRBD2. Losses at the gene ends were 4 bases for V and 4 bases for J; bases not matched to a gene: 11. This CDR3 is 16 amino acids long. Germline CDR1 reads SGDLS; CDR2 reads YYNGEE. CDR3 loop: CASSPVAGAVYNEQFF. CDR3 coding DNA: TGTGCCAGCAGCCCCGTAGCGGGCGCGGTTTACAATGAGCAGTTCTTC.

This clone was counted once. The J gene is TRBJ2-5, the V gene TRBV9, with 7 positions matching TRBD2. V trimming: 3 bases; J trimming: 2 bases; junction bases outside the gene matches: 1. Looked up from germline, CDR1 is SGDLS and CDR2 is YYNGEE. This CDR3 has 13 residues. The DNA of the CDR3 is TGTGCCAGCAGCGCGGGACTACAAGAGACCCAGTACTTC. It encodes CASSAGLQETQYF.

The chain joins TRBV30 to TRBJ2-7; TRBD2 agrees at 7 bases. Looked up from germline, CDR1 is GTSNPN and CDR2 is SVGIG (reference sequence). J gave up 6 bases and V 1 base, and 6 bases lay outside the gene matches. The CDR3 loop spans 13 amino acids. Here the CDR3 DNA reads TGTGCCTGGAGTGGTCTAAGGGAGGGCGAGCAGTACTTC. It translates to CAWSGLREGEQYF. The full variable domain, its missing parts supplied by reference TRBV30 and TRBJ2-7, is SQTIHQWPATLVQPVGSPLSLECTVEGTSNPNLYWYRQAAGRGLQLLFYSVGIGQISSEVPQNLSASRPQDRQFILSSKKLLLSDSGFYLCAWSGLREGEQYFGPGTRLTVT.

The genes are TRBV6-5 and TRBJ1-1, with D possibly TRBD1 on 6 matching bases. Germline-derived CDR1 and CDR2 are MNHEY and SVGAGI. This CDR3 is built from 14 residues. The V and J ends lost 5 bases and 0 bases respectively, with 10 bases between them. The CDR3 region is CASSPGDMNTEAFF. The CDR3 nucleotides are TGTGCCAGCAGTCCAGGGGACATGAACACTGAAGCTTTCTTT.

The chain uses TRBV7-2 and TRBJ2-2; no clear D gene. The germline V gene encodes CDR1 SGHTA and CDR2 FQGNSA. The CDR3 has 14 residues. V shed 1 base and J shed 2 bases, with 5 bases lying between them. DNA for the CDR3: TGTGCCAGCAGCTTAGGAGGCAACACCGGGGAGCTGTTTTTT. Protein: CASSLGGNTGELFF.

The chain carries TRBV4-3 and TRBJ2-1, with a possible D match to TRBD1 (6 bases). The CDR3 covers 13 residues. Germline V CDR1 and CDR2: LGHNA, YSLEER. The ends were cut back, 5 bases at V and 5 bases at J, with 10 bases in the middle. The CDR3 bases are TGCGCCAGCAGCTTAGGACAGAACAATGAGCAGTTCTTC. Translated: CASSLGQNNEQFF.

The gene calls are TRBV7-2 and TRBJ2-5; D unclear. V was clipped by 2 bases and J by 1 base, with 8 bases between them. This CDR3 region has 14 residues. Germline assignment: CDR1 SGHTA and CDR2 FQGNSA. For the CDR3, the DNA is TGTGCCAGCAGCTTACCAGCGACCCAAGAGACCCAGTACTTC. Translated, it gives CASSLPATQETQYF.